This T cell receptor (beta chain) was sequenced in a study of long-term antiretroviral therapy in people with HIV (dated by TCRdb to between 2021 and 2024). Study-wide context: Collection of the earliest samples took place about a decade ahead of the 2015 WHO recommendation for immediate ART, at a time when ART was typically delayed until CD4 counts fell. A retrospective serial study tested whether changes in peripheral blood TRB repertoire composition and diversity were associated with ART initiation and durable HIV suppression. A total of 150 to 200 cryopreserved PBMC samples were contributed to the cohort by 30 adults with confirmed HIV infection, with samples collected serially over a mean of roughly six years (range 1-12). Of the 30 or so participants with HIV, about a dozen were female. No cross-contamination during QIAcube processing was shown when test extractions of a monoclonal T-cell line were performed alongside fewer than 40 polyclonal samples.

Sequencing of the TRB variable region was done with the immunoSEQ hsTCRB v3.0 assay at survey level resolution. The targeted TRB sequencing depth was about 35,000-55,000 T-cell genomes per sample. Pooled TRB libraries were sequenced on an Illumina MiSeq with a v3 150-cycle kit. Concerning the study's data processing: Analysis of repertoires was carried out in R inside a reproducible Nextflow workflow spanning QC, data transformation and analysis. Custom analyses were implemented in LymphoSeq2, an R package for AIRR-Seq data exploration. A handful of samples that produced fewer than 5000 total TRB sequences were removed, so 150 to 200 HIV repertoires were analyzed. Among the roughly 180 retained HIV repertoires, some 60 were collected before ART initiation and approximately 130 after ART initiation. Repertoires were downsampled to 5000 TRB nucleotide sequences, and summary statistics were averaged over 100 downsampling iterations. Only TRB sequences with CDR3 regions of at least seven amino acids were retained for analysis. Two measures captured diversity: a Shannon entropy-derived clonality score and the Gini coefficient. In repertoire networks, the top 5000 CDR3 amino acid sequences were linked whenever an edit distance of one separated two sequences. For TRB CDR3 amino acid sequences, antigen specificity groups and MHC restriction were predicted with GLIPH2. To flag known CMV, EBV, HIV or tissue antigen associations, CDR3 amino acid sequences were matched against VDJdb and McPAS-TCR. Pre-ART, post-ART and control groups were compared with Wilcoxon signed-rank tests and Holm-Bonferroni correction. The source is immuneACCESS, and TCRdb retained only in-frame sequences with V and J called. Part of the clones is not carried over; for the studies checked, unresolved V genes explain less than half of this, and the remainder is unexplained. V and J calls and clone size come straight from that table; D and trimming were deduced from the DNA. Across this sample there are approximately 9,600 clones, with over 80% seen only once. Of the sample, around a tenth is held by the ten largest clones.

On the study overall, not on this receptor specifically: HIV repertoires had narrower CDR3 length ranges than controls, and the network structure suggested an antigen-experienced repertoire that shifted only slightly toward naive after ART. Inferences about post-ART repertoire changes were limited because no data were available on ART adherence, viral resistance or therapy changes. The samples span the years 2004 to 2017, and the ART regimens used may be less effective than current regimens. Because pre-ART samples had limited cell numbers, profiling was done on unsorted PBMC rather than on sorted CD4+ and CD8+ T cells. Expanded TRB clones identified before ART initiation dominated the repertoire at all time points, although this dominance fluctuated and declined in many PLHIV after ART. Since PBMC availability was limited, sequencing covered only the TCR beta chain, with no alpha chain pairing. Starting ART was linked to a significant rise in TRB diversity, yet even after long-term ART the diversity remained significantly lower than in transplant donor controls.

The V and J ends are trimmed by 0 bases and 2 bases, leaving 4 bases between them. The germline V gene (reference sequence) gives CDR1 as GTSNPN and CDR2 as SVGIG. The CDR3 contains 12 residues, cysteine and phenylalanine counted. Only CDR3 DNA is held: 36 bases, read in frame from base 1. Participants were included only if at least one PBMC sample before ART initiation and at least two post-ART samples were available. All participants with HIV were treated in the United States of America. Cryopreserved samples of roughly 0.85-11 million PBMC were thawed and washed before DNA extraction. At the time of the earliest PBMC sample for each participant with HIV, ages ranged from about 20 to 54 years. PBMC samples were contributed by each participant from 1-4 timepoints before ART initiation and 2-8 timepoints after ART initiation, with a median of 7 samples. For every participant, serial HIV viral load, CD4+ T-cell count, ART history and demographic data were obtained. Genomic DNA was extracted from unsorted PBMC with a Qiagen kit on a QIAcube, processed in batches of 12 samples.

Of note for this clone: No antigen is known for it. Base quality data are lacking; no much larger clone is found one base away.

The sequenced sample was unsorted PBMCs, obtained 0.3 years before starting antiretroviral therapy. The V gene is TRBV30 and the J gene is TRBJ1-2; the D gene cannot be resolved reliably. The sequence was obtained from a man aged 25-40 years with HIV. The encoded CDR3 is CAWSVWNYGYTF. The nucleotides are TGTGCCTGGAGTGTATGGAACTATGGCTACACCTTC.